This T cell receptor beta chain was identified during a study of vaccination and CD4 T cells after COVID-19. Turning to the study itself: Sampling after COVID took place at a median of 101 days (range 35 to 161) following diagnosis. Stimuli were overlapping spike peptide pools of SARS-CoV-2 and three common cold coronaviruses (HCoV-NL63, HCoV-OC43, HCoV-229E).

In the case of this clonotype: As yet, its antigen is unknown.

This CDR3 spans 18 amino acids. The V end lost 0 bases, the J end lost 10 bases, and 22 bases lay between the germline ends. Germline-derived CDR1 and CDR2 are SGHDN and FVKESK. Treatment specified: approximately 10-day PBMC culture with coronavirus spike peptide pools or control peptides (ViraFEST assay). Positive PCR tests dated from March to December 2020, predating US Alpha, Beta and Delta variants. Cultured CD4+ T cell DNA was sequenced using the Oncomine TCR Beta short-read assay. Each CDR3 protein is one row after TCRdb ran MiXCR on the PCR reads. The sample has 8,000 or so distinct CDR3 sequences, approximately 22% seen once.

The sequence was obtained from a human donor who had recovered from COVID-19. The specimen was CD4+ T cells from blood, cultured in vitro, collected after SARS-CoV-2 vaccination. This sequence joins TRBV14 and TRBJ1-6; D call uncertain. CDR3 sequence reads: CASSQDRFLGGLGSPLHF. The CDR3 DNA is TGTGCCAGCAGCCAAGACCGATTCCTGGGAGGATTAGGATCACCCCTCCACTTT.